A selection of T cell receptor beta chains follows, all from one sample in a study of cytomegalovirus exposure and HLA in healthy donors. Produced via immunoSEQ multiplex PCR; TCRdb's table is partial and in-frame only. This sample contains about 170,000 clones. Sample: PBMCs. Every receptor here comes from a woman aged 60 to 75 in good health and CMV-seronegative. CDR3s include the opening cysteine and the closing phenylalanine or tryptophan. Each record gives: CDR3 DNA, CDR3 protein, V gene, J gene, D gene. D genes are given only for firm matches.

cdr3_nt: TGTGCCAGCAGTGAAGCTAGCGCGAATCAGCCCCAGCATTTT
cdr3_aa: CASSEASANQPQHF
v_call: TRBV6-1
j_call: TRBJ1-5
d_call: -

cdr3_nt: TGCAGTGCTACCATGAACACTGAAGCTTTCTTT
cdr3_aa: CSATMNTEAFF
v_call: TRBV20-1
j_call: TRBJ1-1
d_call: -

cdr3_nt: TGTGCCAGTAGTATAGATCCGACCGGGACAGGGAGCTATGGCTACACCTTC
cdr3_aa: CASSIDPTGTGSYGYTF
v_call: TRBV19
j_call: TRBJ1-2
d_call: TRBD1

cdr3_nt: TGTGCCAGCAGTACCCGACAGGGCGGCAGAACAGATACGCAGTATTTT
cdr3_aa: CASSTRQGGRTDTQYF
v_call: TRBV27
j_call: TRBJ2-3
d_call: TRBD1

cdr3_nt: TGTGCCAGGAACGTTTTGGGATACCAGGGGAATAATTCACCCCTCCACTTT
cdr3_aa: CARNVLGYQGNNSPLHF
v_call: TRBV7-3
j_call: TRBJ1-6
d_call: -

cdr3_nt: TGTGCCAGCAGTTTCGGACAGGGGGTCACAGAGACCCAGTACTTC
cdr3_aa: CASSFGQGVTETQYF
v_call: TRBV27
j_call: TRBJ2-5
d_call: TRBD1

cdr3_nt: TGCGCCAGCAGCTTGGGGGCCGCCGGGACAGGGGGTTACAATGAGCAGTTCTTC
cdr3_aa: CASSLGAAGTGGYNEQFF
v_call: TRBV5-1
j_call: TRBJ2-1
d_call: TRBD1

cdr3_nt: TGTGCCAGCAGTACACTCGCTAGCGGCCGTTACAATGAGCAGTTCTTC
cdr3_aa: CASSTLASGRYNEQFF
v_call: TRBV7-9
j_call: TRBJ2-1
d_call: TRBD2

cdr3_nt: TGTGCCAGCTCACCAGTGGACAGAGGGGAGCTGTTTTTT
cdr3_aa: CASSPVDRGELFF
v_call: TRBV18
j_call: TRBJ2-2
d_call: -

cdr3_nt: TGTGCCAGCAGCTTCACGGTGAACACTGAAGCTTTCTTT
cdr3_aa: CASSFTVNTEAFF
v_call: TRBV7-9
j_call: TRBJ1-1
d_call: -

cdr3_nt: TGTGCCAGCTCACTCTCAAGCGGGATCTCCTACAATGAGCAGTTCTTC
cdr3_aa: CASSLSSGISYNEQFF
v_call: TRBV18
j_call: TRBJ2-1
d_call: TRBD2

cdr3_nt: TGTGCCAGCAGCTTGGGCGGGGGGCAACCGGCCACAGATACGCAGTATTTT
cdr3_aa: CASSLGGGQPATDTQYF
v_call: TRBV5-4
j_call: TRBJ2-3
d_call: TRBD2

cdr3_nt: TGTGCCAGCAGCCCCGGACAAGGGGGCTACAATGAGCAGTTCTTC
cdr3_aa: CASSPGQGGYNEQFF
v_call: TRBV7-9
j_call: TRBJ2-1
d_call: -

cdr3_nt: TGTGCCAGCAGCCAACAGGGAAGGAATCAGCCCCAGCATTTT
cdr3_aa: CASSQQGRNQPQHF
v_call: TRBV5-6
j_call: TRBJ1-5
d_call: -

cdr3_nt: TGTGCCAGCAGTGAATATCGGTCGGGACAGGGATATGAAAAACTGTTTTTT
cdr3_aa: CASSEYRSGQGYEKLFF
v_call: TRBV25-1
j_call: TRBJ1-4
d_call: TRBD1

cdr3_nt: TGTGCCAGTAGTATAAGATCCGGACTAGCGGGAGGGCCCAGGCGCACCGGGGAGCTGTTTTTT
cdr3_aa: CASSIRSGLAGGPRRTGELFF
v_call: TRBV19
j_call: TRBJ2-2
d_call: TRBD2

cdr3_nt: TGTGCCAGCAGCAGGGGGGGGACAGGGAGCGGTGAGCAGTTCTTC
cdr3_aa: CASSRGGTGSGEQFF
v_call: TRBV7-2
j_call: TRBJ2-1
d_call: TRBD1

cdr3_nt: TGTGCCAGCAGCCAAGATCATGTGGGGTTCCGGGGAGCTTTCTTT
cdr3_aa: CASSQDHVGFRGAFF
v_call: TRBV14
j_call: TRBJ1-1
d_call: -

cdr3_nt: TGTGCCTGGAGTTCAGGGACTAGCGGGAAAACAAGCTCCTACAATGAGCAGTTCTTC
cdr3_aa: CAWSSGTSGKTSSYNEQFF
v_call: TRBV30
j_call: TRBJ2-1
d_call: TRBD2

cdr3_nt: TGCAGCGTTGAAGATCTTTCTAGCGGGAGCGAGATACAAGAGACCCAGTACTTC
cdr3_aa: CSVEDLSSGSEIQETQYF
v_call: TRBV29-1
j_call: TRBJ2-5
d_call: TRBD2

cdr3_nt: TGCAGCGTTGGAGGGACAGTGGTTCAGGACGAGCAGTACTTC
cdr3_aa: CSVGGTVVQDEQYF
v_call: TRBV29-1
j_call: TRBJ2-7
d_call: TRBD1

cdr3_nt: TGTGCCAGCAGTCCCGGGACATTGAACACTGAAGCTTTCTTT
cdr3_aa: CASSPGTLNTEAFF
v_call: TRBV27
j_call: TRBJ1-1
d_call: -

cdr3_nt: TGTGCCATCGGCCCTAGCAGGGAGACCCAGTACTTC
cdr3_aa: CAIGPSRETQYF
v_call: TRBV10-3
j_call: TRBJ2-5
d_call: -

cdr3_nt: TGTGCCAGCAGCTCCAGACAGGGCGCTAATGAAAAACTGTTTTTT
cdr3_aa: CASSSRQGANEKLFF
v_call: TRBV7-9
j_call: TRBJ1-4
d_call: TRBD1

cdr3_nt: TGTGCCAGCTCACCACCTGAGGGAACGGACTACGAGCAGTACTTC
cdr3_aa: CASSPPEGTDYEQYF
v_call: TRBV18
j_call: TRBJ2-7
d_call: -

cdr3_nt: TGTGCCAGCAGCTATTCACAGGGTTTGGAGACCCAGTACTTC
cdr3_aa: CASSYSQGLETQYF
v_call: TRBV5-5
j_call: TRBJ2-5
d_call: -

cdr3_nt: TGTGCCAGCAGCTTAGAATCAGGGGCTTACTCTGGAAACACCATATATTTT
cdr3_aa: CASSLESGAYSGNTIYF
v_call: TRBV11-3
j_call: TRBJ1-3
d_call: -

cdr3_nt: TGCGCCAGCAGCTTAATTGAAGGGGGATTCTCTGGGGCCAACGTCCTGACTTTC
cdr3_aa: CASSLIEGGFSGANVLTF
v_call: TRBV5-1
j_call: TRBJ2-6
d_call: -

cdr3_nt: TGTGCCAGCCATACTCCAAAATACGAGCAGTACTTC
cdr3_aa: CASHTPKYEQYF
v_call: TRBV28
j_call: TRBJ2-7
d_call: -

cdr3_nt: TGTGCCAGCAGTTTATCCGGCGGCAATCGGGAAGCTTTCTTT
cdr3_aa: CASSLSGGNREAFF
v_call: TRBV27
j_call: TRBJ1-1
d_call: -

cdr3_nt: TGTGCCAGCAGTTCGGACAGGCAAAATCAGCCCCAGCATTTT
cdr3_aa: CASSSDRQNQPQHF
v_call: TRBV6-6
j_call: TRBJ1-5
d_call: TRBD1

cdr3_nt: TGTGCCAGCAGTAAAGCCTCTGGAAACACCATATATTTT
cdr3_aa: CASSKASGNTIYF
v_call: TRBV6-5
j_call: TRBJ1-3
d_call: -

cdr3_nt: TGTGCCAGCAGCCAAGGACAGTCCCTCGCTGGTCGATCTGGGGCCAACGTCCTGACTTTC
cdr3_aa: CASSQGQSLAGRSGANVLTF
v_call: TRBV13
j_call: TRBJ2-6
d_call: -

cdr3_nt: TGTGCCAGCAGCCCCCACGGAGCCAGCTACGAGCAGTACTTC
cdr3_aa: CASSPHGASYEQYF
v_call: TRBV7-9
j_call: TRBJ2-7
d_call: -

cdr3_nt: TGCGCCAGCAGCTTGGCCTCGGGGGGAAAGGAACATCTGAACACTGAAGCTTTCTTT
cdr3_aa: CASSLASGGKEHLNTEAFF
v_call: TRBV5-1
j_call: TRBJ1-1
d_call: -

cdr3_nt: TGTGCCAGCAGCCCGATCAGGACAGTCTCGGAACAAGCTTTCTTT
cdr3_aa: CASSPIRTVSEQAFF
v_call: TRBV5-6
j_call: TRBJ1-1
d_call: -

cdr3_nt: TGTGCCAGCAGCTTAGTGGGCGCTACAATCACAGATACGCAGTATTTT
cdr3_aa: CASSLVGATITDTQYF
v_call: TRBV7-2
j_call: TRBJ2-3
d_call: -

cdr3_nt: TGCGCCAGCAGCATTGGAGGGTTAACGCCTGGCTACACCTTC
cdr3_aa: CASSIGGLTPGYTF
v_call: TRBV5-1
j_call: TRBJ1-2
d_call: -

cdr3_nt: TGTGCCAGCAGCCAAGGAAAAGGGGGGGACACTGAAGCTTTCTTT
cdr3_aa: CASSQGKGGDTEAFF
v_call: TRBV4-2
j_call: TRBJ1-1
d_call: -

cdr3_nt: TGTGCCAGCAGCGAGGGGGGAGCGGGGAATACCTACGAGCAGTACTTC
cdr3_aa: CASSEGGAGNTYEQYF
v_call: TRBV9
j_call: TRBJ2-7
d_call: -

cdr3_nt: TGTGCCAGCAGCCTGGGAGTAAACGCAGAAGCTTTCTTT
cdr3_aa: CASSLGVNAEAFF
v_call: TRBV7-3
j_call: TRBJ1-1
d_call: -

cdr3_nt: TGCGCCAGCAGCTTGGACAGCTTGAACACTGAAGCTTTCTTT
cdr3_aa: CASSLDSLNTEAFF
v_call: TRBV5-1
j_call: TRBJ1-1
d_call: -

cdr3_nt: TGTGCCAGCACCATTAGGGCGGGAGGGCAAACTTCCGCCTACGAGCAGTACTTC
cdr3_aa: CASTIRAGGQTSAYEQYF
v_call: TRBV11-2
j_call: TRBJ2-7
d_call: TRBD2

cdr3_nt: TGTGCCAGCAGCTTAGCCGAGACAGGGCTCTACGAGCAGTACTTC
cdr3_aa: CASSLAETGLYEQYF
v_call: TRBV7-9
j_call: TRBJ2-7
d_call: TRBD1

cdr3_nt: TGTGCCAGCAGCGTAGCGGGAGGGGACAGTGAAGCTTTCTTT
cdr3_aa: CASSVAGGDSEAFF
v_call: TRBV9
j_call: TRBJ1-1
d_call: TRBD1

cdr3_nt: TGTGCTAGTGGTTTGGTAATCGGGGTTGGCACTGAAGCTTTCTTT
cdr3_aa: CASGLVIGVGTEAFF
v_call: TRBV12-5
j_call: TRBJ1-1
d_call: -